This T cell receptor (beta chain) was sequenced during a study of regulatory T cells in long-lasting Graves disease. Relying on iRepertoire HTBI primers and Arm-PCR of CDR3 regions, the team built TCR beta libraries. TCRdb passed the multiplex PCR reads through MiXCR, listing each CDR3 protein once. This sample has 350,000 to 450,000 distinct CDR3 sequences, with about 10% found just once. In this sample, this clonotype turned up a few times. Time point noted: newly diagnosed GD, antithyroid drugs for less than 3 months. Extracted RNA from PBMCs served as the source of the TCR library. Into tubes containing EDTA, approximately 8.9 milliliters of peripheral blood were drawn. The same specimen was also included in a second study, on T cells in Graves' hyperthyroidism and ophthalmopathy. That paper adds: Used for diagnoses were clinical symptoms, serum thyroxine and TRAb, thyroid ultrasound and orbital computed tomography.

Specimen: peripheral blood mononuclear cells (PBMCs), collected at new diagnosis, from a patient treated with antithyroid drugs. The TCR was taken from a woman younger than 30 with Graves disease.

The CDR3 coding sequence is TGTGCCGGCTCTCCGGGTGGGGCGAACACCGGGGAGCTGTTTTTT. It translates to CAGSPGGANTGELFF. The rearrangement uses TRBV7-9 and TRBJ2-2, with D unclear. V dropped 11 bases and J dropped 0 bases, with 16 bases sitting between them. Germline CDR1 SEHNR, CDR2 FQNEAQ (reference sequence). This CDR3 contains 15 residues.